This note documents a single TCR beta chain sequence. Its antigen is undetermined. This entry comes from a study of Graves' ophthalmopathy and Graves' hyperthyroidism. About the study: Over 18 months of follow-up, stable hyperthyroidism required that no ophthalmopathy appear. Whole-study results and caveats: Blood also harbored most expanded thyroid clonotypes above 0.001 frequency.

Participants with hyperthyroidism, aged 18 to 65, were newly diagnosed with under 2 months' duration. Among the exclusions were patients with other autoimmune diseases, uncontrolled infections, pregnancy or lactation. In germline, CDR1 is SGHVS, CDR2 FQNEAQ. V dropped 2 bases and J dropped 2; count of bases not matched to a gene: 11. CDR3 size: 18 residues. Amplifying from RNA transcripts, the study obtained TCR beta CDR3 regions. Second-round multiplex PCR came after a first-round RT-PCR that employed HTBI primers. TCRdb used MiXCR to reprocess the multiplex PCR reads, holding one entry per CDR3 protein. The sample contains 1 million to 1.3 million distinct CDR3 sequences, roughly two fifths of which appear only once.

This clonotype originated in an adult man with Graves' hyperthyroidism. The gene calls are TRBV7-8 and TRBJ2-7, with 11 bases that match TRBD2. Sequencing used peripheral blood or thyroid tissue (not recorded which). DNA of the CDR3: TGTGCCAGCAGCTTATATACTAGCGGGAGAATTTCCCCCTACGAGCAGTACTTC. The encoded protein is CASSLYTSGRISPYEQYF.